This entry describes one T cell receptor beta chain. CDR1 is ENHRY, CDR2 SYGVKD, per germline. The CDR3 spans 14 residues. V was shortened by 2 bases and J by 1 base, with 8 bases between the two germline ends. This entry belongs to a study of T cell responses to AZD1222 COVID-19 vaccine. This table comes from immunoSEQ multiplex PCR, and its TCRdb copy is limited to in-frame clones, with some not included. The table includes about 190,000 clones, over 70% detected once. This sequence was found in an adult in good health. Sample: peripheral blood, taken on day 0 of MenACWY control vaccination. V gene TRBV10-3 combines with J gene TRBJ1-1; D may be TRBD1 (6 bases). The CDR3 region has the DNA TGTGCCATCAGTGAGACAGGGTGGAACACTGAAGCTTTCTTT. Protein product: CAISETGWNTEAFF.